This TCR beta chain comes out of a study of CD8 T cells in ankylosing spondylitis. Study-wide findings and caveats: Reportedly, disease-linked clones are significantly enriched in ankylosing spondylitis patients' matched synovial fluid. In the blood and synovial fluid of reactive arthritis, some motif variants had been previously reported. Disease-linked clones displayed a CD8+ phenotype and appeared relatively rarely in peripheral blood.

Germline CDR1 is SGHRS and CDR2 is YFSETQ. Trimming at V came to 4 bases and at J to 7 bases, leaving 10 bases not matched to a gene. The CDR3 totals 16 residues. This clonotype came up many times. Antigen unknown. Quantitative 5'-RACE with molecular barcodes was used to make the TCR beta libraries. In TCRdb, the 5' RACE reads were re-called with MiXCR into one record per CDR3 protein. The sample consists of 90,000 to 120,000 distinct CDR3 sequences, around 24% of them appearing once. The V call is TRBV5-1, the J call TRBJ2-2; 10 bases agree with TRBD2. Sequencing was done on a sample of synovial fluid, either unsorted or a sorted T cell fraction (not recorded which). The clonotype comes from a male donor with ankylosing spondylitis. DNA for the CDR3: TGCGCCAGCAGCCCCACCCTAGCGGGAGTTAGCGGGGAGCTGTTTTTT. Translating it yields CASSPTLAGVSGELFF.